These 10 T cell receptor beta chains were sequenced from one sample in a study of blood T cell repertoires in COVID-19. Using immunoSEQ multiplex PCR, the repertoire was profiled, and TCRdb retains in-frame clones only, with some absent. The table has about 200,000 clones, 85% seen once. The sample taken for sequencing was peripheral blood. The receptors stem from a woman aged 65 to 85 with COVID-19, enrolled during active disease.

Notes on this clone: One end of the junction is discordant with germline, which a read error may explain. The V and J genes are TRBV7-9 and TRBJ2-1; D may be TRBD2 (6 bases). CDR3 size: 18 residues. Looked up from germline, CDR1 is SEHNR and CDR2 is FQNEAQ (reference sequence). CDR3 protein: CASSLATQSGTPYNEQFF. The CDR3 DNA follows: TGTGCCAGCAGCCTAGCGACCCAGTCCGGGACTCCTTACAATGAGCAGTTCTTC.

The gene calls are TRBV19 and TRBJ2-2; no definite D call. V shed 1 base and J shed 0 bases, with 12 bases lying between them. CDR1 is LNHDA and CDR2 is SQIVND in the germline V gene (reference sequence). The CDR3 sequence is 17 residues long. The CDR3 loop reads CASSIGPTAANTGELFF. Here the CDR3 DNA reads TGTGCCAGTAGTATAGGACCCACAGCAGCGAACACCGGGGAGCTGTTTTTT.

This clone was found a few times. The chain links TRBV12-3 or TRBV12-4 to TRBJ1-2, with TRBD1 matching over 7 bases. The J segment lost 4 bases and the V segment lost 7 bases, leaving 6 bases of the junction unmatched. CDR3 size: 13 residues. The CDR3 here is CASNRGSIYGYTF. Here the CDR3 DNA reads TGTGCCAGCAACAGGGGTTCGATCTATGGCTACACCTTC.

The chain combines TRBV7-6 with TRBJ2-7; TRBD2 agrees at 11 bases. V was clipped by 3 bases and J by 5 bases; unmatched bases: 6. Germline V lookup: CDR1 SGHVS, CDR2 FNYEAQ. The CDR3 has 15 amino acids. The CDR3 DNA is TGTGCCAGCAGCTTCAGACAACTAGCGGGAGACGAGCAGTACTTC. Residues: CASSFRQLAGDEQYF.

The chain links TRBV7-9 to TRBJ2-5, with 7 bases fitting TRBD1. Germline CDR1 and CDR2: SEHNR and FQNEAQ (reference sequence). V shed 5 bases, J shed 0 bases, and the junction held 3 bases outside the gene matches. This CDR3 region has 14 residues. The CDR3 nucleotides read TGTGCCAGCAGCCCGGGACAGAACCAAGAGACCCAGTACTTC. This translates into CASSPGQNQETQYF.

The genes are TRBV12-3 or TRBV12-4 and TRBJ1-1; 8 bases line up with TRBD1. The length of the CDR3 is 11 residues. Trimming removed 5 bases from V and 10 bases from J; junction bases left unmatched: 3. The CDR3 nucleotides read TGTGCCAGCAGTGTGACAGGGGTAGCTTTCTTT. Translating gives CASSVTGVAFF.

The chain combines TRBV18 with TRBJ1-2, with a possible D match to TRBD1 (6 bases). This CDR3 spans 13 amino acids. CDR1 is KGHSH, CDR2 LQKENI, per germline. V shed 3 bases and J shed 6 bases, with 11 bases lying between them. The CDR3 loop is CASSPQGWDGYTF. The CDR3, as DNA: TGTGCCAGCTCACCTCAGGGGTGGGATGGCTACACCTTC.

This chain links TRBV7-2 with TRBJ1-2; 7 nucleotides line up with TRBD1. The trim removed 1 base at V and 3 bases at J, leaving 2 bases unmatched. Germline-derived CDR1 and CDR2 are SGHTA and FQGNSA. The CDR3 length is 14 residues. The CDR3 loop is CASSLGTGDYGYTF. CDR3 coding DNA: TGTGCCAGCAGCTTAGGCACAGGGGACTATGGCTACACCTTC.

V and J are TRBV7-2 and TRBJ2-3, with TRBD2 identical over 11 bases. The CDR3 loop spans 16 amino acids. CDR1 and CDR2 (germline): SGHTA, FQGNSA. The J segment lost 5 bases and the V segment lost 4 bases, leaving 8 bases of the junction unmatched. Written as DNA, the CDR3 is TGTGCCAGCAGCTCACGGGAACTAGCGGGGGAAGATACGCAGTATTTT. Translation: CASSSRELAGEDTQYF. Using reference TRBV7-2 and TRBJ2-3 for the parts outside the CDR3, the full variable domain is GAGVSQSPSNKVTEKGKDVELRCDPISGHTALYWYRQSLGQGLEFLIYFQGNSAPDKSGLPSDRFSAERTGGSVSTLTIQRTQQEDSAVYLCASSSRELAGEDTQYFGPGTRLTVL.

The genes are TRBV6-5 and TRBJ1-1, with 9 nucleotides matching TRBD1. The CDR3 runs 16 residues. The J segment lost 3 bases and the V segment lost 2 bases, leaving 7 bases of the junction unmatched. Germline CDR1 is MNHEY and CDR2 is SVGAGI. CDR3 DNA: TGTGCCAGCAGTTACGGGGACAGGGATTTTTACACTGAAGCTTTCTTT. Translating it yields CASSYGDRDFYTEAFF.